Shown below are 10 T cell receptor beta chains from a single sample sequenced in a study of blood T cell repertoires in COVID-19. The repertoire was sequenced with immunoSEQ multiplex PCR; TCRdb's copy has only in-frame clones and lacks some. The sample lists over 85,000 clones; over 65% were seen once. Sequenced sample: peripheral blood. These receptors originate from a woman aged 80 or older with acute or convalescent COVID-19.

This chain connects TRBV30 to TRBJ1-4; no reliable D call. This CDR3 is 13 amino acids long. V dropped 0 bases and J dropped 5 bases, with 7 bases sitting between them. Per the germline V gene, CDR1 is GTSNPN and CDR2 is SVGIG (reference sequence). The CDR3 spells CAWSVNENEKLFF. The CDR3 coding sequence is TGTGCCTGGAGTGTAAATGAGAATGAAAAACTGTTTTTT.

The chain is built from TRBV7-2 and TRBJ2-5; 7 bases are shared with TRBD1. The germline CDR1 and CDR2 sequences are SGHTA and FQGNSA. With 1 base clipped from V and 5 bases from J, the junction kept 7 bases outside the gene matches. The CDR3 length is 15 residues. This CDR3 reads CASSLGGGAWETQYF. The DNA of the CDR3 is TGTGCCAGCAGCTTAGGAGGGGGCGCCTGGGAGACCCAGTACTTC.

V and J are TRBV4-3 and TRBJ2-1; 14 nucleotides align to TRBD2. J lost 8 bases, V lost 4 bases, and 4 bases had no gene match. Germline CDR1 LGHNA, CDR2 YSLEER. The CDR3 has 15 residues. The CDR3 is CASSPGLAGVYEQFF. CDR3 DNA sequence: TGCGCCAGCAGCCCGGGACTAGCGGGAGTTTATGAGCAGTTCTTC.

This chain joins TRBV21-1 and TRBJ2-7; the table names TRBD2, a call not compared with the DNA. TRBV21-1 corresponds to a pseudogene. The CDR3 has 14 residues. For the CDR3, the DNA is TGTGCGCGCAATCCAGCGGGAGAAAGGTACGAGCAGTACTTC. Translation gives CARNPAGERYEQYF.

The CDR3 region is CASSERGGNQPQHF. The CDR3 DNA reads as TGTGCCAGCAGTGAAAGGGGTGGCAATCAGCCCCAGCATTTT. The chain carries TRBV25-1 and TRBJ1-5; D possibly corresponds to TRBD1 (5 bases). CDR1 and CDR2 (germline): MGHDK, SYGVNS. There are 14 residues in the CDR3. Trimming took 2 bases from V and 2 from J, leaving 7 bases between them.

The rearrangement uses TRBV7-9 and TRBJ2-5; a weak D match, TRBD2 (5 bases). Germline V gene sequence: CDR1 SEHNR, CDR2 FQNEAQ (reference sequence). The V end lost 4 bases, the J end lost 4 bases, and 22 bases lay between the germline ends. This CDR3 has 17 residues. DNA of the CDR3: TGTGCCAGCAGCTCGAAACCCATTGGCCTCAGCGGAGAGACCCAGTACTTC. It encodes CASSSKPIGLSGETQYF.

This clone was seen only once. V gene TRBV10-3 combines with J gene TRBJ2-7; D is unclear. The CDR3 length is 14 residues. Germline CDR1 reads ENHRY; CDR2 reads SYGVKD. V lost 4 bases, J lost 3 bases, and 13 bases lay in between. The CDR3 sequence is CAISGRPQDYEQYF. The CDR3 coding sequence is TGTGCCATCAGTGGCAGGCCCCAGGACTACGAGCAGTACTTC.

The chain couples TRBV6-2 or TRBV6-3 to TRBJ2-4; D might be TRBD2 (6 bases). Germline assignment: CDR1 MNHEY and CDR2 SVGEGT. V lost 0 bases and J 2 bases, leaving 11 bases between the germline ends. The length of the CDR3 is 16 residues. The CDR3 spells CASSYSDYPTKNIQYF. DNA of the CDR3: TGTGCCAGCAGTTACTCGGACTATCCGACCAAAAACATTCAGTACTTC.

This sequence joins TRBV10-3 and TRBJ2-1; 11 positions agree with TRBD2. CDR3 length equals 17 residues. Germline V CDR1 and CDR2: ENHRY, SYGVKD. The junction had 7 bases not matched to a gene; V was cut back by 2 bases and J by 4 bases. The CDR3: CAISERTLAGGYNEQFF. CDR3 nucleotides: TGTGCCATCAGTGAGCGGACGCTAGCGGGAGGTTACAATGAGCAGTTCTTC.

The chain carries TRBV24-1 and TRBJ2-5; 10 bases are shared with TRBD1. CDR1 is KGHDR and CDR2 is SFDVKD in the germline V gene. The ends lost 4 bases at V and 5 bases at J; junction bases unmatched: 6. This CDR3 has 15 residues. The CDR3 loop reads CATSELTGGRETQYF. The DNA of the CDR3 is TGTGCCACCAGTGAGTTGACAGGGGGCCGGGAGACCCAGTACTTC.